This TCR beta chain was sequenced in a study of blood T cell repertoires in COVID-19. Background on the study: Both acute and convalescent COVID-19 samples were obtained from the United States, Italy and Spain. Sources were T cells, B-cell-depleted T cells, or PBMCs; the material itself was cDNA or gDNA.

As handled by the study authors: The assay estimated nucleated cells by amplifying reference gene primers. Some clones are missing from TCRdb's copy, which holds only in-frame ones; the method was immunoSEQ multiplex PCR. V and J calls and clone size are given by that table; D and trimming were obtained from the DNA. The sample consists of some 220,000 clones, approximately 81% of them appearing once. The CDR3 is made up of 18 amino acids. Trimming took off 0 bases at V and 0 bases at J, with 15 bases between the two ends. Germline V gives CDR1 SGDLS, CDR2 YYNGEE. This receptor was identified in a woman of 80 years or more with active or convalescent COVID-19. The sequenced sample was peripheral blood. The chain employs TRBV9 and TRBJ2-2, with D perhaps matching TRBD1 (6 bases). CDR3 loop: CASSVVGRGAANTGELFF. CDR3 nucleotides: TGTGCCAGCAGCGTAGTGGGCAGGGGAGCTGCGAACACCGGGGAGCTGTTTTTT.